What follows are 25 T cell receptor beta chains derived from one specimen sequenced in a study of shared clonotypes between healthy human individuals (dated by TCRdb to between 2020 and 2021). Libraries were built with the immunoSEQ multiplex PCR assay. Imported from immuneACCESS, the table was reduced by TCRdb to in-frame sequences with V and J called. These copies leave out some clones; in studies compared against another copy, an unresolved V gene accounts for under half, and the cause of the remainder is not known. For this sample there are approximately 620,000 clones; approximately 97% appear just once. In total, the top ten clones hold 0.057% of the sample. The sample comprised naive CD4+ T cells sorted from blood. The sample's cell subset or site label is to be understood as: CD45RA+ positively selected. The origin of the receptors is a woman between 25 and 40 years old in good health.

This rearrangement joins TRBV7-6 to TRBJ2-5; D remains unclear. Per the germline V gene, CDR1 is SGHVS and CDR2 is FNYEAQ. Trimming pared 3 bases from V and 4 bases from J, leaving 6 bases between. This CDR3 has 12 residues. The CDR3 spells CASSFSAETQYF. The CDR3, as DNA: TGTGCCAGCAGCTTCTCCGCAGAGACCCAGTACTTC.

The chain couples TRBV9 to TRBJ1-6; TRBD1 aligns across 8 bases. From germline, CDR1 is SGDLS and CDR2 YYNGEE. The CDR3 has 16 residues. Germline trimming cut 0 bases from V and 6 bases from J; bases unmatched to any gene: 5. CDR3 nucleotide sequence: TGTGCCAGCAGCGTAGGGCATACAGGGGGTAATTCACCCCTCCACTTT. It specifies CASSVGHTGGNSPLHF.

The rearrangement links TRBV7-8 to TRBJ2-7; the match to TRBD1 covers 10 bases. The V segment lost 4 bases and the J segment 2 bases; nucleotides outside the gene matches: 2. The CDR3 spans 14 residues. The germline V gene has CDR1 SGHVS and CDR2 FQNEAQ. In DNA, the CDR3 is TGTGCCAGCAGCTACGGGACAGGGGCCTACGAGCAGTACTTC. It translates to CASSYGTGAYEQYF.

This chain links TRBV28 with TRBJ2-7, with TRBD2 matching 8 bases. V gave up 7 bases and J gave up 4 bases; unmatched junction bases: 3. The length of the CDR3 is 12 residues. Per germline, CDR1 MDHEN and CDR2 SYDVKM. In nucleotides, the CDR3 is TGTGCCAGCAAGACGGGGGGGTACGAGCAGTACTTC. Translation: CASKTGGYEQYF.

V usage is TRBV7-2 and J usage is TRBJ1-2; D ambiguous. CDR1 and CDR2 (germline): SGHTA, FQGNSA. This CDR3 has 15 amino acids. V lost 0 bases to trimming and J lost 6 bases, with 14 bases between them. The CDR3 DNA is TGTGCCAGCAGCTTAGCCCCCATAACGAATCATGGCTACACCTTC. Residues: CASSLAPITNHGYTF.

The chain recombines TRBV5-6 with TRBJ2-5, with D tentatively TRBD1 (6 bases). The CDR3 contains 15 residues. CDR1 and CDR2 from the germline V gene are SGHDT and YYEEEE. The V gene lost 0 bases and the J gene lost 5 bases, with 14 bases spanning the gap. This chain's CDR3 is CASSLEQGGLETQYF. Written as DNA, the CDR3 is TGTGCCAGCAGCTTGGAACAGGGCGGGCTTGAGACCCAGTACTTC.

V and J are TRBV5-1 and TRBJ1-6; no clear D gene. Germline CDR1 is SGHRS and CDR2 is YFSETQ. Deletions cut 0 bases from V and 10 bases from J, with 11 bases between. The CDR3 contains 14 residues. In DNA, the CDR3 is TGCGCCAGCAGCTTGGCGGGGTTAGGGTCACCCCTCCACTTT. Translating gives CASSLAGLGSPLHF.

The chain uses TRBV6-1 and TRBJ1-4; tentatively, D is TRBD1 (5 bases). Per the germline V gene, CDR1 is MNHNS and CDR2 is SASEGT. The CDR3 is 13 amino acids. Trimming removed 5 bases at V and 5 bases at J, with 9 bases between. The CDR3 loop reads CASSRGRNEKLFF. The CDR3 DNA reads as TGTGCCAGCAGTAGGGGCAGGAATGAAAAACTGTTTTTT.

The chain links TRBV10-3 to TRBJ2-7, with D tentatively TRBD1 or TRBD2 (8 bases each). Trimming removed 5 bases from V and 7 bases from J, with 21 bases in between. Germline V lookup: CDR1 ENHRY, CDR2 SYGVKD. This CDR3 is built from 15 residues. Written as DNA, the CDR3 is TGTGCCATCAGTCCGGGGGGGACAGGTTCGGGTGAGCAGTACTTC. Its translation: CAISPGGTGSGEQYF.

The V and J genes are TRBV5-6 and TRBJ1-2; a possible D gene is TRBD1 (6 bases). This CDR3 region has 14 residues. V lost 7 bases and J lost 5, with 18 bases in between. Germline loops: CDR1 SGHDT, CDR2 YYEEEE. The CDR3 loop reads CASRGGGRRYGYTF. The CDR3 DNA reads TGTGCCAGCCGGGGGGGCGGGCGGCGGTATGGCTACACCTTC.

The gene calls are TRBV7-9 and TRBJ2-2; TRBD1 matches at 7 bases. CDR1 and CDR2 (germline): SEHNR, FQNEAQ (reference sequence). This CDR3 spans 13 amino acids. Losses at the gene ends were 7 bases for V and 4 bases for J; bases not matched to a gene: 3. The CDR3 spells CASNPGGTGELFF. In DNA form, the CDR3 reads TGTGCCAGCAACCCAGGGGGCACCGGGGAGCTGTTTTTT.

J is TRBJ1-2 and V is TRBV7-9; the D is unclear. CDR1 is SEHNR and CDR2 is FQNEAQ in the germline V gene (reference sequence). V dropped 3 bases and J dropped 5 bases, with 7 bases sitting between them. This CDR3 contains 12 residues. In nucleotides, the CDR3 is TGTGCCAGCAGCTTTACGGGTTATGGCTACACCTTC. Amino acids: CASSFTGYGYTF.

The rearrangement joins TRBV28 to TRBJ2-3, with D hard to call. Germline V gene lookup returns CDR1 MDHEN and CDR2 SYDVKM. The CDR3 extends over 17 amino acids. The V end was cut by 5 bases, the J end by 2 bases, with 20 bases between. The CDR3 loop reads CASSPGDDVNPTDTQYF. In DNA, the CDR3 is TGTGCCAGCAGTCCCGGAGACGACGTGAACCCCACAGATACGCAGTATTTT. Full variable domain (rest looked up from reference TRBV28 and TRBJ2-3): DVKVTQSSRYLVKRTGEKVFLECVQDMDHENMFWYRQDPGLGLRLIYFSYDVKMKEKGDIPEGYSVSREKKERFSLILESASTNQTSMYLCASSPGDDVNPTDTQYFGPGTRLTVL.

V usage is TRBV28 and J usage is TRBJ1-2; D call uncertain. The germline gives CDR1 MDHEN, CDR2 SYDVKM. This CDR3 is 13 amino acids long. The germline V and J ends were trimmed by 2 bases and 8 bases, with 12 bases remaining between them. CDR3 nucleotides: TGTGCCAGCAGTTTAGATGACATTCAAGGCTACACCTTC. It yields the protein CASSLDDIQGYTF.

The chain recombines TRBV7-3 with TRBJ2-1, with 7 bases aligning to TRBD2. The CDR3 sequence is 15 residues long. The germline CDR1 and CDR2 sequences are SGHTA and FQGTGA. V lost 5 bases and J lost 4; bases outside the gene matches: 8. The CDR3 here is CASSLSGALYNEQFF. The CDR3 DNA is TGTGCCAGCAGCCTCAGCGGGGCGTTATACAATGAGCAGTTCTTC. Based on the CDR3 plus reference TRBV7-3 and TRBJ2-1, the full variable domain is GAGVSQTPSNKVTEKGKYVELRCDPISGHTALYWYRQSLGQGPEFLIYFQGTGAADDSGLPNDRFFAVRPEGSVSTLKIQRTERGDSAVYLCASSLSGALYNEQFFGPGTRLTVL.

This chain connects TRBV18 to TRBJ2-7; no clear D gene. The V gene's germline CDR1 is KGHSH and CDR2 LQKENI. The length of the CDR3 is 14 residues. V lost 6 bases to trimming and J lost 0 bases, with 12 bases between them. This chain's CDR3 is CASSWTSDSYEQYF. The CDR3 DNA is TGTGCCAGCTCCTGGACGTCCGACTCCTACGAGCAGTACTTC.

The V call is TRBV11-1, the J call TRBJ2-1, with D possibly TRBD1 on 7 matching bases. Germline CDR1 SGHAT, CDR2 FQDESV (reference sequence). V was shortened by 6 bases and J by 8 bases, with 17 bases between the two germline ends. The CDR3 totals 14 residues. CDR3 bases: TGTGCCAGCAGATCAGGGGGAGGTTTCGATGAGCAGTTCTTC. Residues: CASRSGGGFDEQFF.

The J gene is TRBJ2-3, the V gene TRBV11-3, with D possibly matching TRBD2 (6 bases). This CDR3 comprises 14 residues. V lost 4 bases and J 4 bases, leaving 12 bases between the germline ends. The V gene's germline CDR1 is SGHNT and CDR2 YENEEA. CDR3 loop: CASSSGTLADTQYF. The DNA for the CDR3 is TGTGCCAGCAGCTCCGGGACTCTGGCAGATACGCAGTATTTT.

The V and J genes are TRBV4-1 and TRBJ2-7; 10 bases line up with TRBD1. The CDR3 sequence is 15 residues long. The junction had 9 bases not matched to a gene; V was cut back by 6 bases and J by 4 bases. Germline CDR1 reads MGHRA; CDR2 reads YSYEKL. CDR3 sequence (DNA): TGCGCCAGCAGGCGGATCGGGACAGGGGTGTACGAGCAGTACTTC. It is translated as CASRRIGTGVYEQYF.

This chain links TRBV4-1 with TRBJ1-5; 9 bases line up with TRBD1. The CDR3 length is 16 residues. V lost 2 bases, J lost 7 bases, and 9 bases stayed unmatched. Germline loops: CDR1 MGHRA, CDR2 YSYEKL. The CDR3 spells CASSQISGQGGQPQHF. In DNA, the CDR3 is TGCGCCAGCAGCCAAATATCGGGACAGGGTGGACAGCCCCAGCATTTT.

This sequence joins TRBV28 and TRBJ1-4; 9 bases fit TRBD1. Trimming cost V 5 bases and J 8 bases; bases outside gene matches: 6. The CDR3 has 14 amino acids. Germline CDR1 MDHEN, CDR2 SYDVKM. The CDR3 sequence: CASSRTGVREKLFF. In nucleotides, the CDR3 is TGTGCCAGCAGTCGGACAGGGGTTAGGGAAAAACTGTTTTTT.

The rearrangement joins TRBV6-9 to TRBJ2-7, with D hard to call. The CDR3 consists of 17 residues. V lost 2 bases, J lost 0 bases, and 17 bases lay in between. CDR1 MNHGY and CDR2 SVAAGI come from the germline V gene. The CDR3 nucleotides read TGTGCCAGCAGTTATCCCCCCGATCGTGTTAGCTCCTACGAGCAGTACTTC. Encoded protein: CASSYPPDRVSSYEQYF.

V is TRBV28 and J is TRBJ1-5; 8 bases agree with TRBD1. Trimming at V came to 7 bases and at J to 5 bases, leaving 13 bases not matched to a gene. Looked up from germline, CDR1 is MDHEN and CDR2 is SYDVKM. The CDR3 is made up of 16 amino acids. This chain's CDR3 is CASILTSGTGYQPQHF. The CDR3 bases are TGTGCCAGCATCCTAACCTCCGGGACAGGATATCAGCCCCAGCATTTT.

This clone was found a few times. V gene TRBV29-1 combines with J gene TRBJ2-7; D is unclear. Germline CDR1 is SQVTM and CDR2 is ANQGSEA. The CDR3 is made up of 12 amino acids. V was clipped by 6 bases and J by 0 bases, with 9 bases between them. CDR3 residues: CSVGISSYEQYF. The CDR3, as DNA: TGCAGCGTGGGCATAAGCTCCTACGAGCAGTACTTC.

The rearrangement joins TRBV28 to TRBJ2-3; a weak D match, TRBD2 (5 bases). The CDR3 runs to 12 residues. Germline CDR1 is MDHEN and CDR2 is SYDVKM. Trimming cost V 8 bases and J 6 bases, with 12 bases left between them. The CDR3: CASEGLGDTQYF. DNA of the CDR3: TGTGCCAGCGAGGGCCTTGGGGATACGCAGTATTTT.